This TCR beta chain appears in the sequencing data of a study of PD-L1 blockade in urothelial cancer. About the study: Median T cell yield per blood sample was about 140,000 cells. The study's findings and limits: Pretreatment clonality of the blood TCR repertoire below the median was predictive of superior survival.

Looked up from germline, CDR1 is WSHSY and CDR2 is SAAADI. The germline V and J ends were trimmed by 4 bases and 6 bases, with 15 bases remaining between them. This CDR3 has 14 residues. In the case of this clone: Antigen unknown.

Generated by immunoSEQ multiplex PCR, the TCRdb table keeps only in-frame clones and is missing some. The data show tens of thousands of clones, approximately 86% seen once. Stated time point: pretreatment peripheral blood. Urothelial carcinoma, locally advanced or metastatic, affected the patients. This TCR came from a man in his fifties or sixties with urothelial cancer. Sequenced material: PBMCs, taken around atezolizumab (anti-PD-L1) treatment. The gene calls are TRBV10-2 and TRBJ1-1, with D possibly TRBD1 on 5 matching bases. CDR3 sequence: CASSGYWGVAEAFF. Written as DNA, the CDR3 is TGCGCCAGCAGTGGGTACTGGGGGGTGGCTGAAGCTTTCTTT.